This passage covers 14 T cell receptor beta chains from one sample sequenced in a study of shared clonotypes between healthy human individuals. Method: immunoSEQ multiplex PCR; TCRdb's copy keeps in-frame clones and lacks some. The sample carries about 2.1 million clones, around 95% recorded once. Naive CD8 cells comprised CD45RO-negative, CCR7-positively selected cells, excluding terminally differentiated effector memory CD45RA+ cells. Specimen: naive CD8+ T cells from PBMCs. All receptors derive from a man aged 18 to 30 in good health. Some clones in this sample may be carry-over from other donors' samples.

This chain connects TRBV19 to TRBJ1-3; D is possibly TRBD1 (6 bases). This CDR3 is built from 15 residues. Germline V lookup: CDR1 LNHDA, CDR2 SQIVND (reference sequence). The V end was cut by 1 base, the J end by 2 bases, with 9 bases between. The CDR3 loop reads CASSIVSGAGNTIYF. CDR3 DNA sequence: TGTGCCAGTAGTATAGTTTCAGGGGCTGGAAACACCATATATTTT.

Here the CDR3 reads CASSYYQGPYEQYF. The CDR3 nucleotides are TGTGCCAGCAGTTACTATCAGGGACCCTACGAGCAGTACTTC. The chain couples TRBV6-5 to TRBJ2-7; possibly TRBD1 or TRBD2 for D (5 bases each). Per germline, CDR1 MNHEY and CDR2 SVGAGI. V lost 1 base and J lost 2, with 9 bases in between. This CDR3 has 14 amino acids.

V usage is TRBV6-5 and J usage is TRBJ2-1, with TRBD2 matching over 7 bases. The CDR3 consists of 15 residues. Per germline, CDR1 MNHEY and CDR2 SVGAGI. The trim removed 6 bases at V and 4 bases at J, leaving 9 bases unmatched. CDR3 protein: CASRVRLAGYNEQFF. CDR3 nucleotide sequence: TGTGCCAGCAGGGTACGACTAGCCGGGTACAATGAGCAGTTCTTC.

V and J are TRBV19 and TRBJ2-5; D assignment may be TRBD1 or TRBD2 (5 bases each). Germline V lookup: CDR1 LNHDA, CDR2 SQIVND (reference sequence). This CDR3 has 14 amino acids. V lost 7 bases to trimming and J lost 2 bases, with 14 bases between them. This chain's CDR3 is CASNPGPQQETQYF. CDR3 DNA: TGTGCCAGTAACCCGGGGCCCCAGCAAGAGACCCAGTACTTC.

CDR3 region: CASSLGRDLLGEQYF. The DNA of the CDR3 is TGTGCCAGCAGCTTAGGGCGGGACCTCCTGGGCGAGCAGTACTTC. The genes are TRBV11-3 and TRBJ2-7, with D perhaps matching TRBD2 (6 bases). Trimming took 1 base from V and 6 from J, leaving 16 bases between them. Germline CDR1 and CDR2: SGHNT and YENEEA. The CDR3 runs 15 residues.

J is TRBJ2-4 and V is TRBV27; 11 nucleotides match TRBD1. V trimming: 6 bases; J trimming: 8 bases; junction bases outside the gene matches: 9. The CDR3 covers 15 residues. Germline CDR1 and CDR2: MNHEY and SMNVEV (reference sequence). The CDR3 DNA reads TGTGCCAGCAGGCGCACCGGGACAGGGGGGGACATTCAGTACTTC. Amino acid sequence: CASRRTGTGGDIQYF.

This sequence joins TRBV18 and TRBJ2-1; D not resolved. The CDR3 is 12 residues long. The ends were cut back, 2 bases at V and 7 bases at J, with 6 bases in the middle. Looked up from germline, CDR1 is KGHSH and CDR2 is LQKENI. CDR3 region: CASSPVLNEQFF. The CDR3 region has the DNA TGTGCCAGCTCACCAGTCCTGAATGAGCAGTTCTTC.

The chain uses TRBV7-9 and TRBJ2-7, with 7 bases fitting TRBD2. The CDR3 contains 15 residues. Germline V gene lookup returns CDR1 SEHNR and CDR2 FQNEAQ (reference sequence). V dropped 2 bases and J dropped 6; count of bases not matched to a gene: 10. The CDR3 bases are TGTGCCAGCAGCTTATGGGCGGGAGCCCTGCTCGAGCAGTACTTC. Protein sequence: CASSLWAGALLEQYF.

The V and J genes are TRBV7-9 and TRBJ2-1; 8 bases map to TRBD2. Trimming cost V 6 bases and J 1 base; bases outside gene matches: 8. Looked up from germline, CDR1 is SEHNR and CDR2 is FQNEAQ (reference sequence). This CDR3 contains 16 residues. The CDR3 region has the DNA TGTGCCAGCAGTGGTCCGGGACTAGGTTCCTACAATGAGCAGTTCTTC. Translation: CASSGPGLGSYNEQFF. The entire variable domain, with the rest obtained from reference TRBV7-9 and TRBJ2-1, is as follows: DTGVSQNPRHKITKRGQNVTFRCDPISEHNRLYWYRQTLGQGPEFLTYFQNEAQLEKSRLLSDRFSAERPKGSFSTLEIQRTEQGDSAMYLCASSGPGLGSYNEQFFGPGTRLTVL.

This chain joins TRBV11-2 and TRBJ2-7; 7 bases fit TRBD1. J lost 2 bases, V lost 2 bases, and 6 bases had no gene match. The germline CDR1 and CDR2 sequences are SGHAT and FQNNGV. The CDR3 contains 15 residues. In DNA, the CDR3 is TGTGCCAGCAGCTTATCCAGACAGGGTACCTACGAGCAGTACTTC. As protein: CASSLSRQGTYEQYF.

The chain recombines TRBV2 with TRBJ1-4; TRBD1 matches 8 bases. Germline V lookup: CDR1 SNHLY, CDR2 FYNNEI. The CDR3 is made up of 17 amino acids. The junction had 11 bases not matched to a gene; V was cut back by 8 bases and J by 0 bases. The CDR3 DNA reads TGTGCCAGCGGACTACAGGGGGAAACCGCAACTAATGAAAAACTGTTTTTT. Protein product: CASGLQGETATNEKLFF.

The J gene is TRBJ2-1, the V gene TRBV13; the D gene could be TRBD1 or TRBD2 (6 bases each). CDR1 and CDR2 from the germline V gene are PRHDT and FYEKMQ (reference sequence). The CDR3 length is 16 residues. V was trimmed by 3 bases and J by 5 bases, leaving 17 bases between them. Written as DNA, the CDR3 is TGTGCCAGCAGCTTCGGTCGGGGGCGCATGAACAATGAGCAGTTCTTC. Its translation is CASSFGRGRMNNEQFF.

This chain connects TRBV10-3 to TRBJ2-1; TRBD2 aligns across 10 bases. The germline CDR1 and CDR2 sequences are ENHRY and SYGVKD. The length of the CDR3 is 15 residues. V dropped 2 bases and J dropped 2; count of bases not matched to a gene: 0. CDR3: CAISETSGAYNEQFF. The CDR3 bases are TGTGCCATCAGTGAGACTAGCGGGGCCTACAATGAGCAGTTCTTC.

The chain couples TRBV27 to TRBJ2-1, with D uncertain. The CDR3 runs to 14 residues. Germline assignment: CDR1 MNHEY and CDR2 SMNVEV (reference sequence). V was pared by 5 bases and J by 0 bases, with 8 bases between. CDR3 in amino acids: CASSLTHSYNEQFF. The CDR3 region has the DNA TGTGCCAGCAGTCTGACACACTCCTACAATGAGCAGTTCTTC.